This passage covers 9 T cell receptor beta chains from one sample sequenced in a study of blood T cell repertoires in COVID-19. Generated by immunoSEQ multiplex PCR, the TCRdb table keeps only in-frame clones and is missing some. The data hold over 150,000 clones, with roughly four fifths observed a single time. Sequences were obtained from peripheral blood. The receptors shown here come from a woman between 50 and 59 years old with acute or convalescent COVID-19.

This sequence joins TRBV3-1 (or the pseudogene TRBV3-2) and TRBJ2-1, with 11 bases identical to TRBD2. The CDR3 totals 16 residues. After removal of 4 bases from V and 8 bases from J, the junction contained 10 bases not matched to a gene. The germline gives CDR1 LGHDT, CDR2 YNNKEL (reference sequence). The CDR3: CASSPRTSGQRDEQFF. CDR3 nucleotides: TGTGCCAGCAGCCCCCGGACTAGCGGGCAACGGGATGAGCAGTTCTTC.

The V gene is TRBV28, the J gene TRBJ2-7, with 10 bases matching TRBD2. J gave up 6 bases and V 6 bases, and 2 bases lay outside the gene matches. This CDR3 contains 12 residues. Germline lookup yields CDR1 MDHEN and CDR2 SYDVKM. The CDR3 DNA follows: TGTGCCAGCAGCCTAGCGGGAGTCGAGCAGTACTTC. Protein: CASSLAGVEQYF.

The CDR3 sequence: CASSWRGTRLGREGGEQFF. The DNA of the CDR3 is TGTGCCAGCAGCTGGAGAGGGACCCGACTGGGGCGGGAGGGTGGTGAGCAGTTCTTC. This rearrangement joins TRBV7-2 to TRBJ2-1; 9 bases line up with TRBD2. In germline, CDR1 is SGHTA, CDR2 FQGNSA. V lost 4 bases to trimming and J lost 9 bases; unmatched junction nucleotides: 22. The CDR3 length is 19 residues. Supplemented by reference TRBV7-2 and TRBJ2-1, the full variable domain reads GAGVSQSPSNKVTEKGKDVELRCDPISGHTALYWYRQSLGQGLEFLIYFQGNSAPDKSGLPSDRFSAERTGGSVSTLTIQRTQQEDSAVYLCASSWRGTRLGREGGEQFFGPGTRLTVL.

The count of this clone is one. J is TRBJ2-2 and V is TRBV24-1, with unresolved D. The CDR3 has 18 amino acids. Germline assignment: CDR1 KGHDR and CDR2 SFDVKD. Trimming cost V 3 bases and J 0 bases, with 16 bases left between them. CDR3 bases: TGTGCCACCAGTGATACCGACGGCCGAACTACGAACACCGGGGAGCTGTTTTTT. It is translated as CATSDTDGRTTNTGELFF.

The genes are TRBV4-3 and TRBJ2-2; no clear D gene. The CDR3 is made up of 15 amino acids. The germline V gene has CDR1 LGHNA and CDR2 YSLEER. Trimming took 0 bases from V and 4 from J, leaving 9 bases between them. CDR3 bases: TGCGCCAGCAGCCAAGAACGGTTGGTCACCGGGGAGCTGTTTTTT. Amino acid sequence: CASSQERLVTGELFF.

V and J are TRBV4-3 and TRBJ1-6; 7 positions match TRBD1. The CDR3 spans 14 residues. The V segment lost 3 bases and the J segment 10 bases; nucleotides outside the gene matches: 6. Germline V gives CDR1 LGHNA, CDR2 YSLEER. In DNA form, the CDR3 reads TGCGCCAGCAGCCAGGCCGACAGGGACTCACCCCTCCACTTT. Translating gives CASSQADRDSPLHF.

V usage is TRBV28 and J usage is TRBJ1-2, with 7 bases fitting TRBD1. The CDR3 covers 14 residues. J lost 4 bases, V lost 6 bases, and 8 bases had no gene match. Per the germline V gene, CDR1 is MDHEN and CDR2 is SYDVKM. The CDR3 reads CASSPDRAAYGYTF. The CDR3 nucleotides read TGTGCCAGCAGCCCTGACAGGGCGGCCTATGGCTACACCTTC.

In DNA form, the CDR3 reads TGTGCCAGCAGTCCATGGACAGGGGGCTTCTATGGCTACACCTTC. Its translation: CASSPWTGGFYGYTF. This chain uses TRBV28 with TRBJ1-2; 11 bases align to TRBD1. The germline V gene has CDR1 MDHEN and CDR2 SYDVKM. The V segment lost 5 bases and the J segment 4 bases; nucleotides outside the gene matches: 6. CDR3 length: 15 amino acids.

The chain uses TRBV5-6 and TRBJ2-5; D may be TRBD1 (6 bases). Per the germline V gene, CDR1 is SGHDT and CDR2 is YYEEEE. This CDR3 has 13 residues. V shed 4 bases and J shed 2 bases, with 9 bases lying between them. For the CDR3, the DNA is TGTGCCAGCAGCCACAGGGTTCAAGAGACCCAGTACTTC. Its protein is CASSHRVQETQYF.